The 26 T cell receptor beta chains given below trace back to one sample, sequenced in a study of shared clonotypes between healthy human individuals. TCRdb's table, derived via immunoSEQ multiplex PCR, lists solely in-frame clones and lacks some. The sample lists about 2.1 million clones, more than 85% seen once, with over 1.5% in the top ten. CD45RO negativity and positive selection for CCR7 defined naive CD8 cells, a population that excluded terminally differentiated effector memory CD45RA+ cells. Sequencing was done on a sample of naive CD8+ T cells from PBMCs. The receptor set was obtained from a man younger than 35 in good health. Some clones in this sample may be carry-over from other donors' samples.

The chain combines TRBV28 with TRBJ2-1; 11 bases fit TRBD2. CDR3 size: 15 residues. With 5 bases clipped from V and 4 bases from J, the junction kept 4 bases outside the gene matches. Per the germline V gene, CDR1 is MDHEN and CDR2 is SYDVKM. The DNA for the CDR3 is TGTGCCAGCAGTGCCGGGACTAGCGGATACAATGAGCAGTTCTTC. Protein sequence: CASSAGTSGYNEQFF.

Details on this clone: At the DNA level, this CDR3 is encoded by other sequences in the same sample as well. This rearrangement joins TRBV27 to TRBJ2-7, with 8 bases fitting TRBD1. V dropped 6 bases and J dropped 3; count of bases not matched to a gene: 4. CDR1 is MNHEY, CDR2 SMNVEV, per germline (reference sequence). This CDR3 region has 13 residues. The CDR3 DNA reads as TGTGCCAGCAGAGACAGGGGCGGCTACGAGCAGTACTTC. Translation: CASRDRGGYEQYF.

The V call is TRBV5-1, the J call TRBJ1-4; D is uncertain. V lost 2 bases to trimming and J lost 5 bases, with 13 bases between them. CDR1 and CDR2 from the germline V gene are SGHRS and YFSETQ. The CDR3 is 15 residues long. The CDR3 spells CASSFGRNANEKLFF. DNA of the CDR3: TGCGCCAGCAGCTTCGGGAGAAATGCCAATGAAAAACTGTTTTTT.

In this sample, this clone turned up once. The chain has TRBV25-1 and TRBJ2-1; 7 bases are shared with TRBD2. V shed 3 bases, J shed 7 bases, and the junction held 3 bases outside the gene matches. In germline, CDR1 is MGHDK, CDR2 SYGVNS. The CDR3 contains 13 residues. This CDR3 is CASSEREPNEQFF. CDR3 DNA sequence: TGTGCCAGCAGTGAGCGGGAGCCGAATGAGCAGTTCTTC.

The chain has TRBV7-8 and TRBJ2-2, with D unresolved. Germline CDR1 is SGHVS and CDR2 is FQNEAQ. The V and J ends lost 5 bases and 0 bases respectively, with 13 bases between them. The CDR3 is made up of 16 amino acids. The CDR3 bases are TGTGCCAGCAGCCACGGAGCCCTGGCGAACACCGGGGAGCTGTTTTTT. Translating gives CASSHGALANTGELFF. Together with reference TRBV7-8 and TRBJ2-2, the CDR3 gives the full variable domain: GAGVSQSPRYKVAKRGQDVALRCDPISGHVSLFWYQQALGQGPEFLTYFQNEAQLDKSGLPSDRFFAERPEGSVSTLKIQRTQQEDSAVYLCASSHGALANTGELFFGEGSRLTVL.

The V call is TRBV13, the J call TRBJ2-7, with D unclear. V was clipped by 0 bases and J by 3 bases, with 6 bases between them. CDR1 and CDR2 from the germline V gene are PRHDT and FYEKMQ (reference sequence). The CDR3 length is 13 residues. The chain's CDR3 is CASSLGPLYEQYF. DNA for the CDR3: TGTGCCAGCAGCTTAGGCCCTCTCTACGAGCAGTACTTC.

This clone was counted once. The rearrangement links TRBV2 to TRBJ2-1; D gene uncertain. The CDR3 runs 11 residues. CDR1 SNHLY and CDR2 FYNNEI come from the germline V gene. Trimming shortened V by 5 bases and J by 2 bases, and 1 base separated the two germline ends. In DNA, the CDR3 is TGTGCCAGCAGTACCTACAATGAGCAGTTCTTC. It yields the protein CASSTYNEQFF.

The J gene is TRBJ2-1, the V gene TRBV7-9, with D unresolved. Between the trimmed V and J ends, which lost 3 bases and 2 bases, there was a span of 8 bases. The CDR3 covers 14 residues. The germline CDR1 and CDR2 sequences are SEHNR and FQNEAQ (reference sequence). The CDR3 sequence is CASSFLQTYNEQFF. Here the CDR3 DNA reads TGTGCCAGCAGCTTTCTGCAGACCTACAATGAGCAGTTCTTC. The whole variable domain, filled in from reference TRBV7-9 and TRBJ2-1, reads DTGVSQNPRHKITKRGQNVTFRCDPISEHNRLYWYRQTLGQGPEFLTYFQNEAQLEKSRLLSDRFSAERPKGSFSTLEIQRTEQGDSAMYLCASSFLQTYNEQFFGPGTRLTVL.

This clone has only a few counts. This same CDR3 is encoded by further DNA sequences in the sample. The chain joins TRBV9 to TRBJ2-3, with a tentative D call TRBD2 (5 bases). This CDR3 has 14 amino acids. Trimming left V 1 base short and J 0 bases short, with 6 bases between. Germline CDR1 and CDR2: SGDLS and YYNGEE. CDR3 nucleotide sequence: TGTGCCAGCAGCGTAAGCGGAAGCACAGATACGCAGTATTTT. Translation: CASSVSGSTDTQYF.

This clone was counted only a few times. This chain joins TRBV19 and TRBJ1-4, with D possibly matching TRBD1 (5 bases). Trimming cost V 11 bases and J 7 bases, with 17 bases left between them. Germline CDR1 LNHDA, CDR2 SQIVND (reference sequence). This CDR3 is built from 13 residues. The CDR3 bases are TGTGCCGCCGGACCGGGACTGGCTGAAAAACTGTTTTTT. Translating gives CAAGPGLAEKLFF.

The CDR3 loop reads CASSEAEGDEQFF. The CDR3 DNA follows: TGTGCCAGCAGTGAAGCGGAGGGTGATGAGCAGTTCTTC. The gene calls are TRBV2 and TRBJ2-1; the D gene is possibly TRBD2 (6 bases). V was pared by 0 bases and J by 8 bases, with 8 bases between. The CDR3 is 13 residues long. In germline, CDR1 is SNHLY, CDR2 FYNNEI.

This clone was seen only a few times. This chain joins TRBV13 and TRBJ2-1; 11 positions agree with TRBD2. Germline assignment: CDR1 PRHDT and CDR2 FYEKMQ (reference sequence). V shed 4 bases and J 4 bases; nucleotides not matched to a gene: 3. The CDR3 loop spans 15 amino acids. CDR3 region: CASSSTSGDYNEQFF. CDR3 in DNA: TGTGCCAGCAGCTCGACTAGCGGGGATTACAATGAGCAGTTCTTC.

The chain recombines TRBV7-2 with TRBJ2-1, with 8 bases that match TRBD2. The V segment lost 5 bases and the J segment 4 bases; nucleotides outside the gene matches: 10. The length of the CDR3 is 16 residues. Germline CDR1 SGHTA, CDR2 FQGNSA. DNA for the CDR3: TGTGCCAGCAGCAGTACTAGCGGAAAGTGGTACAATGAGCAGTTCTTC. Translated: CASSSTSGKWYNEQFF. The whole variable domain, remainder taken from reference TRBV7-2 and TRBJ2-1, is GAGVSQSPSNKVTEKGKDVELRCDPISGHTALYWYRQSLGQGLEFLIYFQGNSAPDKSGLPSDRFSAERTGGSVSTLTIQRTQQEDSAVYLCASSSTSGKWYNEQFFGPGTRLTVL.

V and J are TRBV6-6 and TRBJ2-7; D possibly matches TRBD1 or TRBD2 (5 bases each). CDR3 length: 15 residues. Germline CDR1 and CDR2: MNHNY and SVGAGI (reference sequence). Deletions cut 2 bases from V and 4 bases from J, with 15 bases between. The CDR3, as DNA: TGTGCCAGCAGTTACGGAACGGGACGAATTTACGAGCAGTACTTC. Translated, it gives CASSYGTGRIYEQYF.

The gene calls are TRBV27 and TRBJ2-7; D gene ambiguous. V dropped 5 bases and J dropped 3 bases, with 8 bases sitting between them. CDR1 and CDR2 from the germline V gene are MNHEY and SMNVEV (reference sequence). This CDR3 contains 12 residues. CDR3 loop: CASSHTSYEQYF. The CDR3, as DNA: TGTGCCAGCAGTCATACGAGCTACGAGCAGTACTTC.

This chain uses TRBV19 with TRBJ1-1; TRBD1 agrees at 8 bases. CDR1 is LNHDA and CDR2 is SQIVND in the germline V gene (reference sequence). CDR3 length: 13 residues. With V trimmed by 8 bases and J by 5 bases, 7 bases remained unmatched. CDR3 loop: CASGDRWGTEAFF. The CDR3 DNA follows: TGTGCCAGTGGGGACAGGTGGGGAACTGAAGCTTTCTTT. Together with reference TRBV19 and TRBJ1-1, the CDR3 gives the full variable domain: DGGITQSPKYLFRKEGQNVTLSCEQNLNHDAMYWYRQDPGQGLRLIYYSQIVNDFQKGDIAEGYSVSREKKESFPLTVTSAQKNPTAFYLCASGDRWGTEAFFGQGTRLTVV.

The chain links TRBV18 to TRBJ2-5, with 7 bases that match TRBD1. Germline V CDR1 and CDR2: KGHSH, LQKENI. J was trimmed by 5 bases and V by 3 bases; bases with no gene match: 6. The CDR3 has 14 residues. The CDR3 loop reads CASSPEGAMETQYF. CDR3 in DNA: TGTGCCAGCTCACCTGAGGGGGCGATGGAGACCCAGTACTTC. Drawing the rest from reference TRBV18 and TRBJ2-5, the complete variable domain is NAGVMQNPRHLVRRRGQEARLRCSPMKGHSHVYWYRQLPEEGLKFMVYLQKENIIDESGMPKERFSAEFPKEGPSILRIQQVVRGDSAAYFCASSPEGAMETQYFGPGTRLLVL.

The chain uses TRBV13 and TRBJ2-7; possibly TRBD2 for D (5 bases). V lost 3 bases to trimming and J lost 5 bases, with 14 bases between them. Germline V gene sequence: CDR1 PRHDT, CDR2 FYEKMQ (reference sequence). This CDR3 spans 14 amino acids. CDR3 DNA sequence: TGTGCCAGCAGCTTCCGAGGGCGAGCCGACGAGCAGTACTTC. Protein product: CASSFRGRADEQYF. Full variable domain (missing parts from reference TRBV13 and TRBJ2-7): AAGVIQSPRHLIKEKRETATLKCYPIPRHDTVYWYQQGPGQDPQFLISFYEKMQSDKGSIPDRFSAQQFSDYHSELNMSSLELGDSALYFCASSFRGRADEQYFGPGTRLTVT.

This clone was counted a single time. The chain joins TRBV4-1 to TRBJ2-3, with 13 positions matching TRBD2. The CDR3 sequence is 16 residues long. Germline V gene lookup returns CDR1 MGHRA and CDR2 YSYEKL. Trimming took 4 bases from V and 5 from J; bases not matched to a gene: 6. As DNA, the CDR3 is TGCGCCAGCAGCCTAGGGACTAGCGGGACGAGAGATACGCAGTATTTT. Amino acids: CASSLGTSGTRDTQYF.

The sample holds a few counts of this clone. At the DNA level, this CDR3 is encoded by other sequences in the same sample as well. The rearrangement links TRBV9 to TRBJ1-1, with 7 bases aligning to TRBD1. This CDR3 region has 14 residues. CDR1 and CDR2 (germline): SGDLS, YYNGEE. The ends lost 4 bases at V and 1 base at J; junction bases unmatched: 4. This chain's CDR3 is CASSPRDRNTEAFF. Here the CDR3 DNA reads TGTGCCAGCAGCCCAAGGGACAGGAACACTGAAGCTTTCTTT.

The chain uses TRBV7-8 and TRBJ2-7; possible D gene TRBD2, 5 bases. Germline CDR1 is SGHVS and CDR2 is FQNEAQ. Trimming left V 1 base short and J 6 bases short, with 10 bases between. The CDR3 totals 13 residues. The CDR3 region is CASSLDRGSEQYF. The CDR3 DNA reads TGTGCCAGCAGCTTAGATCGGGGAAGCGAGCAGTACTTC.

V is TRBV19 and J is TRBJ1-2; the match to TRBD1 covers 9 bases. Germline V gene data show CDR1 as LNHDA and CDR2 as SQIVND (reference sequence). The CDR3 totals 12 residues. J was trimmed by 4 bases and V by 9 bases; bases with no gene match: 3. The DNA of the CDR3 is TGTGCCAGCCAGACAGGGGGCTATGGCTACACCTTC. Amino acid sequence: CASQTGGYGYTF.

V gene TRBV2 combines with J gene TRBJ1-1; 7 bases fit TRBD1. CDR3 length: 14 amino acids. Germline V gene data show CDR1 as SNHLY and CDR2 as FYNNEI. Trimming at V came to 6 bases and at J to 1 base, leaving 5 bases not matched to a gene. The DNA of the CDR3 is TGTGCCAGCAGACCCCAGGGGGGGAACACTGAAGCTTTCTTT. It translates to CASRPQGGNTEAFF.

The rearrangement uses TRBV11-2 and TRBJ2-5, with 7 bases fitting TRBD1. This CDR3 has 14 residues. V lost 5 bases and J lost 5; bases outside the gene matches: 8. In germline, CDR1 is SGHAT, CDR2 FQNNGV. CDR3 in DNA: TGTGCCAGCAGCCCATGGGACAGACTGGAGACCCAGTACTTC. Translation gives CASSPWDRLETQYF.

The chain uses TRBV6-4 and TRBJ1-1; D possibly corresponds to TRBD1 (5 bases). V was trimmed by 6 bases and J by 6 bases, leaving 14 bases between them. Germline CDR1 is MRHNA and CDR2 is SNTAGT. The CDR3 spans 13 residues. Here the CDR3 reads CASRRTGGAEAFF. The CDR3 DNA reads as TGTGCCAGCAGACGAACAGGAGGCGCTGAAGCTTTCTTT.

V gene TRBV19 combines with J gene TRBJ2-7; perhaps TRBD1 as D (6 bases). CDR1 and CDR2 (germline): LNHDA, SQIVND (reference sequence). The CDR3 sequence is 14 residues long. Between the trimmed V and J ends, which lost 5 bases and 2 bases, there was a span of 13 bases. DNA for the CDR3: TGTGCCAGTAGTGATAACGACAGGACCTACGAGCAGTACTTC. Translated: CASSDNDRTYEQYF.